The rows below give T cell receptor beta chains drawn from one sample of a study of early T cells in non-severe SARS-CoV-2 infection. One entry per CDR3 protein results from TCRdb running MiXCR on the 5' RACE reads. The table lists about 49,000 distinct CDR3 sequences, approximately 10% of them singletons. Sequencing used whole blood. The receptors were sampled from an adult who was a healthcare worker with PCR-confirmed SARS-CoV-2 infection or an uninfected control (not recorded which). Both conserved end residues are part of each CDR3. A D gene is named only where the DNA matches it firmly. Rows may omit the clone size; those that give it use once, few, many or a size class.

D	J	V	size	DNA	CDR3
.	TRBJ2-5	TRBV10-3	many	TGTGCCATCAGTGAGTCGCTGGGCCTTCCTGGGGGAGAGACCCAGTACTTC	CAISESLGLPGGETQYF
TRBD2	TRBJ2-1	TRBV6-2/TRBV6-3	many	TGTGCCAGCAGTTCTCGGGCTAGCGGGGTCTATGAGCAGTTCTTC	CASSSRASGVYEQFF
TRBD2	TRBJ2-1	TRBV2	.	TGTGCCAGCAAGCGGGGGATCTACAATGAGCAGTTCTTC	CASKRGIYNEQFF
TRBD1	TRBJ2-2	TRBV6-2/TRBV6-3	many	TGTGCCAGCAGGAAGATGGACAGGTTCGGGGAGCTGTTTTTT	CASRKMDRFGELFF
.	TRBJ2-3	TRBV6-2/TRBV6-3	.	TGTGCCAGCAGTTACTCGGACAGCACAGATACGCAGTATTTT	CASSYSDSTDTQYF
.	TRBJ2-7	TRBV29-1	many	TGCAGCGTTTTACTGGGGCCCTACGAGCAGTACTTC	CSVLLGPYEQYF
.	TRBJ1-1	TRBV12-3/TRBV12-4	.	TGTGCCAGCCAAAGCGGCAATCTTGAAGCTTTCTTT	CASQSGNLEAFF
.	TRBJ2-1	TRBV4-2	few	TGTGCCAGCAGCCAAGAAAAGGCTAGCCTAGCCATCTACAATGAGCAGTTCTTC	CASSQEKASLAIYNEQFF
TRBD1	TRBJ2-6	TRBV28	.	TGTGCCAGCAGTTGGGCGACAGGGGGCTCTGGGGCCAACGTCCTGACTTTC	CASSWATGGSGANVLTF
.	TRBJ1-6	TRBV28	many	TGTGCCAGCAGTCAACCCGGGGACAACGAGAATTCACCCCTCCACTTT	CASSQPGDNENSPLHF
.	TRBJ1-2	TRBV7-6	few	TGTGCCAGCAGCTTAAAAGATCGGGCCGGGCCAAATGGCTACACCTTC	CASSLKDRAGPNGYTF
.	TRBJ2-3	TRBV7-8	many	TGTGCCAGCAGCTTAGTCGCCAGAACAGATACGCAGTATTTT	CASSLVARTDTQYF
.	TRBJ2-1	TRBV7-9	.	TGTGCCAGCAGCTTAAGGGACTCTTCCTACAATGAGCAGTTCTTC	CASSLRDSSYNEQFF
.	TRBJ2-5	TRBV5-6	.	TGTGCCAGCAGCTTGGTGACAGCTCAAGAGACCCAGTACTTC	CASSLVTAQETQYF
TRBD1	TRBJ1-1	TRBV27	few	TGTGCCAGCAGTCGGACAGGACTGAACACTGAAGCTTTCTTT	CASSRTGLNTEAFF
.	TRBJ2-1	TRBV29-1	many	TGCAGCGTTGAAGATCATCGCCTAAGGGACCACAATGAGCAGTTCTTC	CSVEDHRLRDHNEQFF
.	TRBJ2-7	TRBV20-1	.	TGCAGTGCTGGGGGAGGACAGGGAGGGTACGAGCAGTACTTC	CSAGGGQGGYEQYF